Shown below are 3 T cell receptor beta chains from a single sample sequenced in a study of blood T cell repertoires in COVID-19. Produced via immunoSEQ multiplex PCR; TCRdb's table is partial and in-frame only. This table has roughly 200,000 clones, less than 80% appearing once. The specimen sequenced was peripheral blood. The receptors derive from a man over 45 who had recovered from COVID-19.

The chain joins TRBV6-5 to TRBJ1-2; no reliable D call. V lost 2 bases, J lost 7 bases, and 14 bases lay in between. Germline values: CDR1 MNHEY, CDR2 SVGAGI. The CDR3 is 14 residues long. The CDR3 reads CASSYTPGGFGYTF. The CDR3 coding sequence is TGTGCCAGCAGTTACACCCCCGGAGGGTTTGGCTACACCTTC.

The chain employs TRBV15 and TRBJ1-5, with a possible D match to TRBD1 (5 bases). V dropped 0 bases and J dropped 5 bases, with 8 bases sitting between them. Germline CDR1 reads LNHNV; CDR2 reads YYDKDF (reference sequence). The CDR3 covers 14 residues. As DNA, the CDR3 is TGTGCCACCAGCAGAGATTTAGGGGATCAGCCCCAGCATTTT. As protein: CATSRDLGDQPQHF.

This chain connects TRBV27 to TRBJ1-2; possible D gene TRBD1, 5 bases. The germline CDR1 and CDR2 sequences are MNHEY and SMNVEV (reference sequence). The CDR3 covers 14 residues. V was pared by 2 bases and J by 4 bases, with 11 bases between. This CDR3 reads CASSLNAGVYGYTF. Written as DNA, the CDR3 is TGTGCCAGCAGTTTAAATGCGGGGGTCTATGGCTACACCTTC.